Listed below are T cell receptor beta chains from one sample, sequenced in a study of blood T cells in healthy people across ages. TCRdb redid the calling of the 5' RACE reads with MiXCR, one entry per CDR3 protein. This table holds 1.2 million to 1.5 million distinct CDR3 sequences, about 40% found once. The source material was blood. All receptors come from a woman between 18 and 29 years old in good health. CDR3s leave out the opening cysteine and the closing phenylalanine or tryptophan. Some rows mark clone size as missing; the rest say once, few, many or name a class of expanded clone.

v_gene | abundance | CDR3aa
TRBV20-1 | few | SARAPWPGNEQF
TRBV20-1 | few | SAEAATDTQY
TRBV12-3/TRBV12-4 | few | ASTTRGSGTEAF
TRBV7-2 | - | ASSFDEGIRYGYT
TRBV6-6 | - | AGSYSQETQY
TRBV9 | - | ASSEPDRGVSTEAF
TRBV13 | - | ASSPTGGSGYNEQY
TRBV20-1 | few | SARAGTSGPYEQY
TRBV7-3 | few | ASSRRGLASGSTDTQY
TRBV4-2 | few | ASSQDSAGGPGQNIQY
TRBV9 | - | ASSPRPMASGYNGQF
TRBV5-1 | - | ASSRDGFSGANVLT
TRBV4-2 | few | ASSTYGQVDGYT
TRBV7-9 | - | ASSLGPFVQY
TRBV20-1 | - | SAKKGYTEAF
TRBV5-1 | - | ASSYGRGTGMGTDTQY
TRBV20-1 | - | SARDLGGSSGGSSYNEQF
TRBV20-1 | - | SARAVDYEQY
TRBV10-3 | many | AISESFTDTQY
TRBV29-1 | - | SVDQRGYTDTQY
TRBV27 | - | ASSFGGRQPQH
TRBV20-1 | few | SANYEQY
TRBV21-1 | - | ASSARILGQTGEQY
TRBV6-5 | few | ASSRGALGNQPQH
TRBV6-6 | many | ASKSGPYEQY
TRBV7-9 | few | ASSLGGTVY
TRBV5-5 | few | ASSLGTGGDYGYT
TRBV9 | - | ASSPPGPEAF
TRBV20-1 | - | SARYYLERGANIQY
TRBV10-1 | - | ASSRTGTGGTDTQY
TRBV12-3/TRBV12-4 | few | ATPMGNTDTQY
TRBV12-3/TRBV12-4 | - | ASSPRAGNTEAF
TRBV15 | - | ATSSIDRADYGYT
TRBV7-2 | - | ASRSRSGATDTQY
TRBV12-3/TRBV12-4 | - | ASKGQGASYEQY
TRBV30 | few | AWSLGNNGPQH
TRBV12-3/TRBV12-4 | - | ASSARTGGYTGELF
TRBV5-1 | - | ASSLGGGPPEAF
TRBV7-2 | - | ASSLVVSGGRAEQY
TRBV10-1 | few | ASSGETTDTQY
TRBV9 | once | ASSPRGSGSHNEQF
TRBV12-3/TRBV12-4 | few | ASSEAGTAQGAF
TRBV4-1 | - | ASSQVLPSDEQY
TRBV6-1 | few | ASSWVGALIAEAF
TRBV7-2 | few | ASSSGLGLGNEQF
TRBV13 | few | ASRNQGHRYEQY
TRBV25-1 | few | ASSDPQTVSPLH
TRBV27 | - | ASSTRLAGDLEQF
TRBV4-2 | - | ASSQEGGSGNCGYT
TRBV4-1 | few | ASTSGTGQNEQY
TRBV7-9 | - | ASSLDAEGRTQY
TRBV20-1 | few | SARDLYRLEETQY
TRBV5-1 | - | ASSFTTSGATDTQY
TRBV18 | - | ASSHSTQGAPDTGELF
TRBV7-2 | - | ASSLVGGGGPDTQY
TRBV5-1 | - | ASRPGVDGYT
TRBV5-1 | - | ASSLTGTGGLNEQF
TRBV7-2 | few | ASSQQRGLAGNNEQF
TRBV29-1 | - | SVGEGPISEQY